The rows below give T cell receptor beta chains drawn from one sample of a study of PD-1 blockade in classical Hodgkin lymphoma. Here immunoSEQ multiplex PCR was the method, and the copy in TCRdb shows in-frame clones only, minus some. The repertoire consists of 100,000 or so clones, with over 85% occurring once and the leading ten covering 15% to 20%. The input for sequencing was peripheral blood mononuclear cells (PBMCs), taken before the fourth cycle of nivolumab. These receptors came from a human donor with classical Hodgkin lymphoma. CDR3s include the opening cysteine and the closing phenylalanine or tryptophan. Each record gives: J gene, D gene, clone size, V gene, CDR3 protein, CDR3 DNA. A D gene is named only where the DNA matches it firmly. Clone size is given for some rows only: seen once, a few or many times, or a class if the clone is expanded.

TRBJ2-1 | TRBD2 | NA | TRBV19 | CASSIKQGGLVRPWEQFF | TGTGCCAGTAGTATTAAGCAAGGGGGACTAGTTCGTCCTTGGGAGCAGTTCTTC
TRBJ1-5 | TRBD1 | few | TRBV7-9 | CASGGQPRLPSSNQPQHF | TGTGCCAGCGGGGGACAGCCTAGGTTGCCCTCTAGCAATCAGCCCCAGCATTTT
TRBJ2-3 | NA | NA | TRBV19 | CASRFRETDTQYF | TGTGCCAGTAGGTTCCGAGAGACAGATACGCAGTATTTT
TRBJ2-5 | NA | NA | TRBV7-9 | CASSVGSGTQETQYF | TGTGCCAGCAGCGTGGGGTCGGGTACCCAAGAGACCCAGTACTTC
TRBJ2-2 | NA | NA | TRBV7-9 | CASSSQTGSNTGELFF | TGTGCCAGCAGCTCCCAGACAGGTTCGAACACCGGGGAGCTGTTTTTT
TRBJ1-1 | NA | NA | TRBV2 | CASQEGSNTEAFF | TGTGCCAGCCAGGAGGGGTCAAACACTGAAGCTTTCTTT
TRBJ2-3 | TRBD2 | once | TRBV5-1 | CASRSGGPRDTQYF | TGCGCCAGCAGAAGCGGGGGACCCCGGGATACGCAGTATTTT
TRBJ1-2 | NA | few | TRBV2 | CASSPGSRASGGGYTF | TGTGCCAGCAGTCCCGGATCCAGGGCCTCGGGAGGGGGCTACACCTTC
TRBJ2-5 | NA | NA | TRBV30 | CAWSGQHKTQYF | TGTGCCTGGAGCGGGCAACACAAGACCCAGTACTTC
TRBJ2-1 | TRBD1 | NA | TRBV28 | CASSLAGGKRQNEQFF | TGTGCCAGCAGTTTAGCAGGGGGAAAACGACAAAATGAGCAGTTCTTC
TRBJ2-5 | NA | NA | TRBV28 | CASSQGGLQETQYF | TGTGCCAGCAGCCAGGGGGGGCTTCAAGAGACCCAGTACTTC
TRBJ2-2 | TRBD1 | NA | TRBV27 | CASSFEGQGYTGELFF | TGTGCCAGCAGTTTCGAGGGACAGGGTTACACCGGGGAGCTGTTTTTT
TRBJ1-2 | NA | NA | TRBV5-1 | CASSLDGALQPYYGYTF | TGCGCCAGCAGCTTGGATGGGGCCCTGCAACCATACTATGGCTACACCTTC
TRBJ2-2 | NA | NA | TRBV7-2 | CASSRQYTGELFF | TGTGCCAGCAGCCGACAGTACACCGGGGAGCTGTTTTTT
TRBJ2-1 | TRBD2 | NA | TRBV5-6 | CASSPGTSGRREQFF | TGTGCCAGCAGCCCCGGGACTAGCGGGAGACGTGAGCAGTTCTTC
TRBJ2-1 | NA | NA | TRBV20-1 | CSARFYNEQFF | TGCAGTGCTAGATTCTACAATGAGCAGTTCTTC
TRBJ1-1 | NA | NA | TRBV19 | CASRTAPGDTEAFF | TGTGCCAGTAGGACAGCCCCGGGGGACACTGAAGCTTTCTTT
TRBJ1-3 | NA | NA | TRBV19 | CASSPDANSGNTIYF | TGTGCCAGTAGCCCTGACGCTAACTCTGGAAACACCATATATTTT
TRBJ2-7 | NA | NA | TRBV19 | CASSPRRERYEQYF | TGTGCCAGTTCCCCTCGACGGGAGCGGTACGAGCAGTACTTC
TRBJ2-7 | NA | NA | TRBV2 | CASGGQKYYEQYF | TGTGCCTCCGGAGGCCAGAAATACTACGAGCAGTACTTC
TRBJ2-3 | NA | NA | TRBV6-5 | CASSTELRGDTQYF | TGTGCCAGCAGTACAGAACTAAGGGGGGATACGCAGTATTTT
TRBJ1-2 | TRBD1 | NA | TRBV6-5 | CASSPGGYYGYTF | TGTGCCAGCAGTCCAGGGGGGTACTATGGCTACACCTTC
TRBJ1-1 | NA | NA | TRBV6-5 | CASSTPGQNTEAFF | TGTGCCAGCAGTACGCCGGGACAGAACACTGAAGCTTTCTTT
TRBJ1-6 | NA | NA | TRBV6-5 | CASSYRSGTANSPLHF | TGTGCCAGCAGTTATCGATCCGGGACGGCCAATTCACCCCTCCACTTT
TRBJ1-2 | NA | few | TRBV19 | CASSMSTRGVYGYTF | TGTGCCAGTAGTATGAGCACCAGGGGCGTCTATGGCTACACCTTC
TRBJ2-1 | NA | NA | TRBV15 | CATSSGRGNEQFF | TGTGCCACCAGCAGTGGCAGGGGAAATGAGCAGTTCTTC
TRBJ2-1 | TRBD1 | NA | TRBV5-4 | CASSSPGGNEQFF | TGTGCCAGCAGCTCCCCAGGGGGCAATGAGCAGTTCTTC
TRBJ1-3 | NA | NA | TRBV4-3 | CASSQGYGNTIYF | TGCGCCAGCAGCCAAGGTTACGGAAACACCATATATTTT
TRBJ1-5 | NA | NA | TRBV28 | CASSRGARGQPQHF | TGTGCCAGCAGCCGGGGGGCGCGAGGACAGCCCCAGCATTTT
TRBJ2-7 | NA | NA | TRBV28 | CASSLFGKKYEQYF | TGTGCCAGCAGTTTATTTGGCAAGAAATACGAGCAGTACTTC
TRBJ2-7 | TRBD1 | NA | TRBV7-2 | CASSLAGTGASYEQYF | TGTGCCAGCAGCTTAGCCGGGACAGGAGCCTCCTACGAGCAGTACTTC
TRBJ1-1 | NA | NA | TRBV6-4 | CASTESVGTEAFF | TGTGCCAGCACTGAAAGTGTGGGCACTGAAGCTTTCTTT
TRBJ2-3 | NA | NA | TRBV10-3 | CAIGISEVLTDTQYF | TGTGCCATAGGGATTTCTGAGGTTCTCACAGATACGCAGTATTTT
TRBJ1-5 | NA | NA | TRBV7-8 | CASSLQSSGINQPQHF | TGTGCCAGCAGCTTACAAAGCTCAGGGATCAATCAGCCCCAGCATTTT
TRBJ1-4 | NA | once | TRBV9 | CASSVGGGLFEKLFF | TGTGCCAGCAGCGTAGGAGGGGGGCTTTTTGAAAAACTGTTTTTT
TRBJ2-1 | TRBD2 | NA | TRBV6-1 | CASSDRHGGRDEQFF | TGTGCCAGCAGTGACCGACATGGCGGGAGAGACGAGCAGTTCTTC
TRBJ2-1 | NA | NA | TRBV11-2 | CASSLSLVQQFF | TGTGCCAGCAGCTTGAGCCTAGTGCAGCAGTTCTTC
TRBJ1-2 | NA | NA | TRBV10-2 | CASSEFRSYGYTF | TGCGCCAGCAGTGAGTTCCGCAGCTATGGCTACACCTTC
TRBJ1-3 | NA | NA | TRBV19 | CASSPGDTIYF | TGTGCCAGTAGTCCGGGGGACACCATATATTTT
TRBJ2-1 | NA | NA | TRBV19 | CASSMNTGSYNEQFF | TGTGCCAGTAGTATGAACACAGGCTCCTACAATGAGCAGTTCTTC
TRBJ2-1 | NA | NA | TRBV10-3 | CAISEGGEDEQFF | TGTGCCATCAGTGAGGGCGGGGAAGATGAGCAGTTCTTC
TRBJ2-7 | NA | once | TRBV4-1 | CASSQEAQRSYEQYF | TGCGCCAGCAGCCAAGAGGCGCAGAGGAGCTACGAGCAGTACTTC
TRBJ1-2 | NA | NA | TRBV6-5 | CASSYAATGYGYTF | TGTGCCAGCAGTTACGCCGCGACAGGCTATGGCTACACCTTC
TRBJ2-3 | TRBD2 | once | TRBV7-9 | CASSLGLAGGRTDTQYF | TGTGCCAGCAGCTTAGGGCTAGCGGGAGGACGCACAGATACGCAGTATTTT
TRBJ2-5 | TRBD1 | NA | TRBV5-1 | CASSWGQGTFQETQYF | TGCGCCAGCAGCTGGGGACAGGGCACTTTCCAAGAGACCCAGTACTTC
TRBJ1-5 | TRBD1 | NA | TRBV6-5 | CASSYAGQGDQPQHF | TGTGCCAGCAGTTACGCCGGACAGGGGGACCAGCCCCAGCATTTT
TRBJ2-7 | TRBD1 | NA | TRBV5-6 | CASSLAGTGYSYEQYF | TGTGCCAGCAGCTTGGCCGGGACAGGGTATTCGTACGAGCAGTACTTC
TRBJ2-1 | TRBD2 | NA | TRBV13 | CASSPSGKEQFF | TGTGCCAGCAGCCCTAGCGGGAAGGAGCAGTTCTTC
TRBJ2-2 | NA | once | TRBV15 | CATSREPLFGELFF | TGTGCCACCAGCAGAGAGCCCCTATTCGGGGAGCTGTTTTTT
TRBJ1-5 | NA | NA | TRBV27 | CASSSWGSQPQHF | TGTGCCAGCAGTTCTTGGGGAAGCCAGCCCCAGCATTTT
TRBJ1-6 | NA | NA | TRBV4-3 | CASSQDGGLSPLHF | TGCGCCAGCAGCCAAGATGGGGGGCTCTCACCCCTCCACTTT
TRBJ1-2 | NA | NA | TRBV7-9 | CASSLAVSLGDGYTF | TGTGCCAGCAGCTTAGCTGTCAGCCTGGGGGATGGCTACACCTTC
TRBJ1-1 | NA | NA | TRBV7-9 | CASSSRRQSTEAFF | TGTGCCAGCAGCTCAAGGAGGCAGTCCACTGAAGCTTTCTTT